The sequence of this T cell receptor beta chain was determined in a study of vaccination and CD4 T cells after COVID-19 (dated by TCRdb to between 2021 and 2024). With regard to the full study: Convalescent patients had a positive SARS-CoV-2 result on nasal swab PCR, and of these patients, nine had mild disease and one had severe disease. The convalescent cohort included six males and four females, with two Hispanic individuals, seven Caucasians, two Asians and one multiracial person. Participants got two doses of the Pfizer-BioNTech BNT162b2 vaccine (n=8) or two doses of the Moderna mRNA-1273 vaccine (n=2). Post-COVID blood samples from convalescent patients were collected a median of roughly 100 days after diagnosis, with a range of 35 to 161 days. Post-vaccine blood samples were taken a median of about 72 days after the second vaccine dose, with a range of roughly 13 to 250 days. Overlapping spike peptide pools from SARS-CoV-2 and from the common cold coronaviruses HCoV-NL63, HCoV-OC43 and HCoV-229E were used as culture stimuli. As controls, cultures received a CEFX viral epitope pool (the positive control), an HIV-1 Nef peptide pool (the negative control), or no peptide at all. In around nine COVID-19 convalescent patients and several infection-naive healthy vaccine recipients, the spike-specific CD4+ TCR repertoire before mRNA vaccination was compared with the repertoire after mRNA vaccination.

Libraries were constructed by PCR. TCR sequencing of DNA from cultured CD4+ T cells used the Oncomine TCR Beta short-read assay at the Johns Hopkins FTIC core. The QIAamp micro DNA kit was used to extract genomic DNA from the cultured CD4+ T cells. Oncomine TCR Beta libraries from cultured CD4+ T cells were pooled with unique dual indexes and sequenced on an Illumina iSeq 100. For the original study's pipeline: Non-productive sequences were removed, and CDR3s that did not start with C, did not end with F or W, or were shorter than 7 amino acids were discarded. Antigen-specific clonotypes were identified using the MANAFEST web application through comparison of peptide-stimulated wells with reference and other culture wells. Positive clones required FDR below 0.05, an odds ratio above 5, and productive frequency above 0.1% in at least two of three replicate wells. A clonotype counted as cross-reactive if it showed significant expansion both in the SARS-CoV-2 spike wells and in at least one common cold coronavirus spike condition. Similarity between CDR3 sequences was evaluated in R version 3.6.1 using Levenshtein distances (stringdist) and unrooted phylogenetic trees (ape). TCRdb took the public reads, trimmed them with fastp at Q25, ran MiXCR for clone calling and kept in-frame beta chains. Each entry is one CDR3 protein sequence, shown with its most common DNA and genes. TCRdb, not the original authors, processed these V and J calls. The sample data list 20,000 to 30,000 distinct CDR3 sequences, and 35% to 55% of these were observed just once. The ten most abundant clones make up 7.2% of the sample.

With respect to this clonotype: No antigen is known for it. Within one base of it there is no much larger clone, and no base qualities were kept.

This specimen's treatment or condition label, interpreted: roughly 10-day PBMC culture with coronavirus spike peptide pools or control peptides (ViraFEST assay). The ViraFEST assay, used in the study, expanded antigen-specific T cells with peptide pools and then identified the expanded clonotypes through TCR sequencing. The positive SARS-CoV-2 PCR tests of the convalescent patients were dated from March to December 2020, before the Alpha, Beta and Delta variants emerged in the United States. Each well held two million PBMCs cultured with roughly 9.2 ug/ml peptide pools in IMDM containing around 5.5% human AB serum and approximately 10 IU/ml IL-2. On days 3 and 7, half of the culture medium was replaced with fresh IL-2-containing medium. Once the cells had been in culture for around ten days, the EasySep CD4+ T cell isolation kit was used to isolate CD4+ T cells by negative selection. Ficoll-Paque Plus gradient centrifugation was used to isolate PBMCs from whole blood, and the isolated PBMCs were then either used fresh or cryopreserved at -140C. In general, triplicate wells were set up for every culture condition.

Points the paper makes about the study in general: Only a relatively small number of convalescent patients were included in the study, and early timepoints following natural infection were not analyzed. Of the vaccine-specific clones found in convalescent patients, nearly all (304 of 307) were mono-reactive for SARS-CoV-2 spike instead of being cross-reactive with common cold coronaviruses. An increase in the median number of SARS-CoV-2-reactive clonotypes from roughly 20 after infection to 38 after vaccination was observed, but the change was not found to be significant. In convalescent patients, a median 86.3% of post-vaccine SARS-CoV-2-reactive clones were detected only after vaccination, suggesting vaccine-specific priming.

Sample: CD4+ T cells from blood, cultured in vitro. The receptor's source is a human donor who had recovered from COVID-19.

CDR3 reads: CSARPPGTSGGAGHIQYF. Here is the DNA: TGCAGTGCTAGACCACCCGGGACTAGCGGGGGGGCAGGACACATTCAGTACTTC. The chain uses TRBV20-1 and TRBJ2-4; the junction holds 16 bases that match TRBD2. The germline V gene (reference sequence) supplies CDR1 DFQATT and CDR2 SNEGSKA. At the junction V is shortened by 2 bases and J by 8 bases; bases outside the gene matches: 12. Counted from cysteine to phenylalanine, this CDR3 has 18 amino acids. Here the CDR3 DNA is all that survives: 54 bases in frame from base 1.